Given below is one TCR beta chain in context. This clonotype has ten or more counts. Its antigen is unknown. No per-base quality is available; no much larger clone lies one base away. The source of the sample is a study of response to subunit inactivated influenza vaccine listed by TCRdb under 2018. Looking at the study overall: Deep quantitative T cell receptor repertoire profiling was used in the study to track responses to a trivalent subunit inactivated influenza vaccine.

The method behind the library was RT-PCR. The listed sequencing device is Illumina HiSeq 2500. Through fastp at Q25 and MiXCR, TCRdb rebuilt clones from the public reads, retaining in-frame beta chains. Each entry is one CDR3 protein sequence, shown with its most common DNA and genes. The sample table lists under 200,000 distinct CDR3 sequences, under 13% of them with a count of one. Clones ranked in the top ten supply around an eighth of the sample. The sample's time point label is to be understood as: approximately 45 days after influenza vaccine administration. Broader findings and caveats from the paper: The authors suggested that each seasonal influenza vaccination may recruit only a limited number of new T cells.

The sequence derives from a man aged 50 or older who received an inactivated influenza vaccine. Donor details come from another sample of the same person, matched by shared clones. The sample here was non-naive T cells sorted from PBMCs, taken roughly 47 days after vaccination. This specimen's cell subset or site label, per the study, means: memory T cell fraction.

The sequenced DNA is TGTGCCAGCAGCTTAGGTTGGGAGCACTCCTACGAGCAGTACTTC. The encoded protein is CASSLGWEHSYEQYF. The chain links TRBV7-2 with TRBJ2-7; a tentative D match to TRBD2 spans 5 bases. Spanning cysteine to phenylalanine, the CDR3 consists of 15 amino acids. Solely the CDR3 DNA is kept, with 45 bases framed from the first base. V and J lose 1 base and 0 bases, and a span of 10 bases separates them. Reading the germline V gene gives CDR1 SGHTA and CDR2 FQGNSA.